The source of this T cell receptor (beta chain) is a study of PD-1 blockade in classical Hodgkin lymphoma. Study overall: Nivolumab 3 mg/kg was given intravenously every 2 weeks.

V shed 3 bases and J shed 4 bases, with 17 bases lying between them. CDR3 length equals 17 residues. Germline loops: CDR1 SGHRS, CDR2 YFSETQ. With regard to this clone: Its specificity is unknown.

Measured with immunoSEQ multiplex PCR; TCRdb has only the in-frame clones, and not every one. The sample shows 10,000 to 15,000 clones, more than 85% of them seen only once. Autologous stem cell transplantation was followed by relapse in every patient, and brentuximab vedotin exposure varied. Study outcomes and limitations: While CD8+ TCR diversity did not rise significantly by C4D1, CD4+ TCR diversity did. Healthy donors were reported to have higher baseline TCR diversity than newly diagnosed patients. The diversity seen at baseline in complete responders resembled that of newly diagnosed patients.

V gene TRBV5-1 combines with J gene TRBJ2-6; tentatively, D is TRBD1 or TRBD2 (6 bases each). The input for sequencing was peripheral blood mononuclear cells (PBMCs), taken at baseline. This clonotype was obtained from a human donor with classical Hodgkin lymphoma. The chain's CDR3 is CASSWGALAQGANVLTF. CDR3 DNA sequence: TGCGCCAGCAGCTGGGGGGCGCTTGCCCAGGGGGCCAACGTCCTGACTTTC.